These T cell receptor beta chains were read from a single sample in a study of cytomegalovirus exposure and HLA in healthy donors. Sequenced by immunoSEQ multiplex PCR; TCRdb stores in-frame clones only, minus some. The sample yields around 210,000 clones, over 75% seen once. The sequencing sample was made of PBMCs. These receptor sequences come from a boy aged 10-17 years in good health and CMV-seronegative. Both conserved end residues are trimmed from each CDR3. The order of the fields is J gene, V gene, CDR3 protein.

J: TRBJ2-6; V: TRBV10-3; CDR3: AISRDSSGANVLT
J: TRBJ2-1; V: TRBV19; CDR3: ASSIGGSANEQF
J: TRBJ1-2; V: TRBV18; CDR3: ASSPGQPVPNYGYT
J: TRBJ1-2; V: TRBV6-5; CDR3: ASRKLRANYGYT
J: TRBJ2-5; V: TRBV10-3; CDR3: AISDDQGEETQY
J: TRBJ1-3; V: TRBV5-1; CDR3: ASSLDPSSGNTIY
J: TRBJ2-3; V: TRBV13; CDR3: ASSLVAGGATDTQY
J: TRBJ1-1; V: TRBV30; CDR3: AWSVTGWTEAF
J: TRBJ1-6; V: TRBV4-2; CDR3: ASSQTPGTGFSPLH
J: TRBJ1-3; V: TRBV5-1; CDR3: ASSDPGTGGNTIY
J: TRBJ1-6; V: TRBV30; CDR3: AWSVISDSPLH
J: TRBJ2-6; V: TRBV5-6; CDR3: ASSGQVDDSGANVLT
J: TRBJ2-7; V: TRBV30; CDR3: AWSVGRRDYEQY
J: TRBJ2-7; V: TRBV2; CDR3: ASSTGPQEY
J: TRBJ2-1; V: TRBV7-6; CDR3: ASSLVVVTGPFSYNEQF
J: TRBJ2-3; V: TRBV4-1; CDR3: ASSQGPRSDTQY